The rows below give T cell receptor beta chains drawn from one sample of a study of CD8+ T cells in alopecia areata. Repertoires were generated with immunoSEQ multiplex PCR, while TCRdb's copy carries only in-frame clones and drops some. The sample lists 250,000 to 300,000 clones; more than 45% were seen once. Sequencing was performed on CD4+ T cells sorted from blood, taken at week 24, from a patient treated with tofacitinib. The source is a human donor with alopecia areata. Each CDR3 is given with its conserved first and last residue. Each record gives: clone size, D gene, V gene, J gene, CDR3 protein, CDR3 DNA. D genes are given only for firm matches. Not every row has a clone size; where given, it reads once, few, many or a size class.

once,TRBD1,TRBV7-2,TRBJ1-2,CASSPTSTGGLGYTF,TGTGCCAGCAGCCCGACTTCTACAGGGGGGTTGGGCTACACCTTC
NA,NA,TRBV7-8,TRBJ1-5,CASSLARDRRQHF,TGTGCCAGCAGCTTAGCGCGAGATCGGAGACAGCATTTT
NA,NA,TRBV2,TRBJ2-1,CASKPAGEEQFF,TGTGCCAGCAAACCCGCTGGTGAGGAGCAGTTCTTC
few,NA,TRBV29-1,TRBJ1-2,CSVETGAYGYTF,TGCAGCGTCGAGACAGGCGCCTATGGCTACACCTTC
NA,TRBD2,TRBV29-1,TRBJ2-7,CSVLRGAYEQYF,TGCAGCGTTCTTCGGGGGGCCTACGAGCAGTACTTC
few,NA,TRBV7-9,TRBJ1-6,CASSLDGDSPLHF,TGTGCCAGCAGCTTAGATGGGGATTCACCCCTCCACTTT
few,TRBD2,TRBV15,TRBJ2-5,CATSRDLSGAQETQYF,TGTGCCACCAGCAGAGATCTTAGCGGGGCCCAAGAGACCCAGTACTTC
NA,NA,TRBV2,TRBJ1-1,CASSERVGNTEAFF,TGTGCCAGCAGTGAAAGGGTTGGGAACACTGAAGCTTTCTTT
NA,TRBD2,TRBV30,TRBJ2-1,CACRLAGHNEQFF,TGTGCCTGCAGACTAGCGGGGCACAATGAGCAGTTCTTC
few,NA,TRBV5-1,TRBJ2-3,CASSLDNPVTDTQYF,TGCGCCAGCAGCTTGGATAACCCCGTCACAGATACGCAGTATTTT
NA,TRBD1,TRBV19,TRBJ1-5,CASSHRGNSNQPQHF,TGTGCCAGTAGTCACAGGGGGAATAGCAATCAGCCCCAGCATTTT
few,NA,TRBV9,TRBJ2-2,CASSVTPAELFF,TGTGCCAGCAGCGTAACACCGGCGGAGCTGTTTTTT
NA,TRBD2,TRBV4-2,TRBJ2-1,CASSQDRAGGKNEQFF,TGTGCCAGCAGCCAAGATAGGGCGGGGGGGAAGAATGAGCAGTTCTTC
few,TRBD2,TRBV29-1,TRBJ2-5,CSVAPTSGGPGETQYF,TGCAGCGTTGCCCCGACTAGCGGGGGACCCGGAGAGACCCAGTACTTC
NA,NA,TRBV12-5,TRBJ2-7,CASGSSGGSEQYF,TGTGCTAGTGGTTCCTCGGGCGGCTCGGAGCAGTACTTC
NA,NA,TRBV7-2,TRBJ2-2,CASRARYTGELFF,TGTGCCAGCAGGGCCCGTTACACCGGGGAGCTGTTTTTT
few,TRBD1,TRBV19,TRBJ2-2,CASSMDRGLAGELFF,TGTGCCAGTAGCATGGACAGGGGGCTCGCCGGGGAGCTGTTTTTT
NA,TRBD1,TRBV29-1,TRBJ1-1,CSVRDRLDTEAFF,TGCAGCGTCCGGGACAGGCTCGACACTGAAGCTTTCTTT
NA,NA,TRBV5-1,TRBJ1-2,CASSSGASYGYTF,TGCGCCAGCAGCTCCGGGGCCAGCTATGGCTACACCTTC
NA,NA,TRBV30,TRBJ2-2,CAWSRGEGTGELFF,TGTGCCTGGAGTAGGGGGGAGGGCACCGGGGAGCTGTTTTTT
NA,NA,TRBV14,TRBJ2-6,CASSQVASRANVLTF,TGTGCCAGCAGCCAAGTGGCCTCGAGGGCCAACGTCCTGACTTTC
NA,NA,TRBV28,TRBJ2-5,CASNRPLGPQETQYF,TGTGCCAGCAATAGGCCCCTAGGGCCCCAAGAGACCCAGTACTTC
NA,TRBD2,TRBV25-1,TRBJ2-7,CASSALLGRVGEQYF,TGTGCCAGCAGTGCCTTATTAGGGAGGGTGGGCGAGCAGTACTTC
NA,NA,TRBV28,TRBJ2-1,CASSPLLDGNEQFF,TGTGCCAGCAGTCCCCTGCTCGACGGGAATGAGCAGTTCTTC
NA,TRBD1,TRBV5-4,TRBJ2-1,CASSPGTGRNEQFF,TGTGCCAGCAGCCCCGGGACAGGGAGAAATGAGCAGTTCTTC
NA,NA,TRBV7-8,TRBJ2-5,CASSTTLRQETQYF,TGTGCCAGCAGCACCACATTGCGGCAGGAGACCCAGTACTTC
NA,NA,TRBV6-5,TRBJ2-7,CASYSLGVRHEQYF,TGTGCCAGCTATTCCCTCGGGGTAAGACACGAGCAGTACTTC
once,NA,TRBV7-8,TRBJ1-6,CASSLGRPVNSPLHF,TGTGCCAGCAGCTTGGGCAGACCCGTAAATTCACCCCTCCACTTT
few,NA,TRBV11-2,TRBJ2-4,CASSLRFNANIQYF,TGTGCCAGCAGCCTTCGGTTTAACGCCAACATTCAGTACTTC
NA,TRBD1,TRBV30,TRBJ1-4,CAWATGARGEKLFF,TGTGCCTGGGCGACAGGGGCCCGGGGGGAAAAACTGTTTTTT
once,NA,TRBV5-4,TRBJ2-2,CASSLEVTGELFF,TGTGCCAGCAGCTTGGAAGTCACCGGGGAGCTGTTTTTT
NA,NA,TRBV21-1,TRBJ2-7,CAKNNPRGNTYEQYF,TGTGCCAAGAATAATCCAAGGGGGAATACCTACGAGCAGTACTTC
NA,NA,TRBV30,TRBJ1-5,CAWSVLGGRDQPQHF,TGTGCCTGGAGTGTACTGGGGGGGCGGGATCAGCCCCAGCATTTT
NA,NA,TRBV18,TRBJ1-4,CASSPLMASGGEKLFF,TGTGCCAGCTCACCACTGATGGCCTCGGGCGGTGAAAAACTGTTTTTT
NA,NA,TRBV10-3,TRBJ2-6,CAIREVQVSGGANVLTF,TGTGCCATCAGAGAGGTACAGGTCTCCGGTGGGGCCAACGTCCTGACTTTC
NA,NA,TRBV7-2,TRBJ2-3,CASSLLGSDGDTQYF,TGTGCCAGCAGCTTACTGGGTTCAGACGGGGATACGCAGTATTTT
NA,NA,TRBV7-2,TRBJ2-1,CASSRSSYNEQFF,TGTGCCAGCAGCCGGAGCTCCTACAATGAGCAGTTCTTC
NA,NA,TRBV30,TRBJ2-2,CAWMGGRGIAGELFF,TGTGCCTGGATGGGTGGCAGGGGCATAGCCGGGGAGCTGTTTTTT
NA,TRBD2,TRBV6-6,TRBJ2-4,CASMPGLARAKNIQYF,TGTGCCAGCATGCCCGGACTAGCGAGAGCCAAAAACATTCAGTACTTC
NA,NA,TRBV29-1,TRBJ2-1,CSVYVSYNEQFF,TGCAGCGTTTATGTTTCCTACAATGAGCAGTTCTTC
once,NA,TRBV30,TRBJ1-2,CAWSVPQPRGARGYTF,TGTGCCTGGAGTGTACCCCAACCTCGGGGGGCTCGCGGCTACACCTTC
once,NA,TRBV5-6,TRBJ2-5,CASRGAVPYQETQYF,TGTGCCAGCAGGGGGGCAGTTCCGTACCAAGAGACCCAGTACTTC
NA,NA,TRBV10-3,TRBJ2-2,CAVQSGGRNTGELFF,TGTGCCGTCCAGAGTGGAGGGCGGAACACCGGGGAGCTGTTTTTT
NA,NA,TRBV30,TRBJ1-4,CAWRSQPNEKLFF,TGTGCCTGGAGATCGCAGCCTAATGAAAAACTGTTTTTT
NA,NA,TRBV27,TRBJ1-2,CASSYRPGTYGYTF,TGTGCCAGCAGTTACCGACCGGGGACTTATGGCTACACCTTC
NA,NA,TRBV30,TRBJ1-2,CAWSDGRAYYGYTF,TGTGCCTGGAGTGATGGTCGGGCCTACTATGGCTACACCTTC
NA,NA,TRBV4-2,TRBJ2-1,CASSQGRVDEQFF,TGTGCCAGCAGTCAGGGACGGGTCGATGAGCAGTTCTTC
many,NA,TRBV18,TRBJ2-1,CASSPGPGNEQFF,TGTGCCAGCTCACCAGGGCCGGGGAATGAGCAGTTCTTC
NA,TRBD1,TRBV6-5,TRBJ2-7,CASSYGPGGYEQYF,TGTGCCAGCAGTTATGGGCCAGGGGGCTACGAGCAGTACTTC
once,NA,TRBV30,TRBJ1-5,CAWSPSQPLVAQHF,TGTGCCTGGAGCCCAAGCCAGCCCTTAGTGGCCCAGCATTTT
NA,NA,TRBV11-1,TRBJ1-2,CASSSDSYSGGYTF,TGTGCCAGCAGCTCGGACAGCTATTCGGGCGGCTACACCTTC